This T cell receptor (beta chain) was captured by sequencing in a study of blood T cell repertoires in COVID-19. Germline V gene lookup returns CDR1 MNHEY and CDR2 SMNVEV (reference sequence). Deletions cut 5 bases from V and 0 bases from J, with 5 bases between. This CDR3 is 14 amino acids long. Original analysis: Reference gene primers were amplified, and this amplification served to estimate nucleated cell counts. Here immunoSEQ multiplex PCR was the method, and the copy in TCRdb shows in-frame clones only, minus some. The V and J calls and the clone size are those of that table, but D and trimming were determined from the DNA. This table holds 98,000 or so clones, about nine tenths found once.

The receptor comes from a human donor in a cohort sampled during active COVID-19. Sequenced material: peripheral blood. The chain has TRBV27 and TRBJ2-6; no firm D call. CDR3 amino acids: CASSHSSGANVLTF. Written as DNA, the CDR3 is TGTGCCAGCAGTCATAGCTCTGGGGCCAACGTCCTGACTTTC. The complete variable domain, with remaining parts taken from reference TRBV27 and TRBJ2-6, reads EAQVTQNPRYLITVTGKKLTVTCSQNMNHEYMSWYRQDPGLGLRQIYYSMNVEVTDKGDVPEGYKVSRKEKRNFPLILESPSPNQTSLYFCASSHSSGANVLTFGAGSRLTVL.